These 5 T cell receptor beta chains were sequenced from one sample in a study of OX40 agonist ivuxolimab in advanced cancers. Data came from immunoSEQ multiplex PCR; TCRdb stores just in-frame clones and leaves some out. Counted here are around 45,000 clones, more than 70% occurring once; the ten biggest clones make up roughly 5.7%. The starting material was CD4+ or CD8+ T cells sorted from blood, obtained in a trial of the OX40 agonist ivuxolimab. The receptor set was obtained from an adult with an advanced solid tumor such as melanoma, head and neck, liver or kidney cancer.

The chain is built from TRBV4-1 and TRBJ1-2; D remains ambiguous. The germline V gene encodes CDR1 MGHRA and CDR2 YSYEKL. The V and J ends lost 0 bases and 4 bases respectively, with 9 bases between them. The CDR3 is 14 amino acids. CDR3 protein: CASSQEGIAYGYTF. DNA of the CDR3: TGCGCCAGCAGCCAAGAAGGGATAGCCTATGGCTACACCTTC.

This sequence joins TRBV4-1 and TRBJ2-7, with 8 bases that match TRBD1. CDR1 is MGHRA, CDR2 YSYEKL, per germline. This CDR3 spans 15 amino acids. Trimming took 1 base from V and 3 from J; bases not matched to a gene: 5. The CDR3 protein is CASSQGTGFGYEQYV. The CDR3 DNA is TGCGCCAGCAGCCAAGGGACAGGGTTTGGCTACGAGCAGTACGTC.

The rearrangement uses TRBV12-5 and TRBJ2-5; weak D call: TRBD2 (6 bases). This CDR3 spans 15 amino acids. With 3 bases removed from V and 5 bases from J, the gap between germline ends came to 16 bases. Germline lookup yields CDR1 LGHNT and CDR2 FRNRAP. CDR3 sequence: CASGLSSGGSETQYF. CDR3 DNA: TGTGCTAGTGGTTTAAGTTCAGGAGGGTCCGAGACCCAGTACTTC.

J is TRBJ2-5 and V is TRBV9; D not resolved. The V end was cut by 0 bases, the J end by 5 bases, with 11 bases between. Germline CDR1 and CDR2: SGDLS and YYNGEE. The length of the CDR3 is 14 residues. Written as DNA, the CDR3 is TGTGCCAGCAGCGTAGACTTTGCGTTGGAGACCCAGTACTTC. This encodes CASSVDFALETQYF.

The V call is TRBV10-2, the J call TRBJ2-1, with a weak D call TRBD1 (5 bases). The CDR3 totals 10 residues. Germline loops: CDR1 WSHSY, CDR2 SAAADI. With 10 bases removed from V and 7 bases from J, the gap between germline ends came to 8 bases. The CDR3 sequence is CATGRNEQFF. The CDR3 bases are TGCGCCACAGGGCGGAATGAGCAGTTCTTC.